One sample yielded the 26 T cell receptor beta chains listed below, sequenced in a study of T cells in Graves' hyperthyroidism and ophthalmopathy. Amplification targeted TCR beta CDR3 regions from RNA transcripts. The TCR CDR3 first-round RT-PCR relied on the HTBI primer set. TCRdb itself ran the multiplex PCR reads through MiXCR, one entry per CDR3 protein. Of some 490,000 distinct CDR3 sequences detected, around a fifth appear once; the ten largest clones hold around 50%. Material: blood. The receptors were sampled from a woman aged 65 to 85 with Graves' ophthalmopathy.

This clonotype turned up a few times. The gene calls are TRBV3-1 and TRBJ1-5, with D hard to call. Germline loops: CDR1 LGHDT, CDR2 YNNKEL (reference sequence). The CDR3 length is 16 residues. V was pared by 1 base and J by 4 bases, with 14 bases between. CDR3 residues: CASSQGAAQLNQPQHF. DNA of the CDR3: TGTGCCAGCAGCCAAGGCGCGGCACAGTTAAATCAGCCCCAGCATTTT.

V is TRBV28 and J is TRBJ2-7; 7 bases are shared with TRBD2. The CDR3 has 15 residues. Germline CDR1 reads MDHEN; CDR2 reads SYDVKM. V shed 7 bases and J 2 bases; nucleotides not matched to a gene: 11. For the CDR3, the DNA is TGTGCCAGCAAAACCCATGGGAGGGGAACCTACGAGCAGTACTTC. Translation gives CASKTHGRGTYEQYF. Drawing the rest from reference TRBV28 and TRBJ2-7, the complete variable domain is DVKVTQSSRYLVKRTGEKVFLECVQDMDHENMFWYRQDPGLGLRLIYFSYDVKMKEKGDIPEGYSVSREKKERFSLILESASTNQTSMYLCASKTHGRGTYEQYFGPGTRLTVT.

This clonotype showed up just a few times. For the CDR3, the DNA is TGTGCCAGCAGCGTAGGACAGGGTTTAGCCACCTTC. Protein sequence: CASSVGQGLATF. The chain combines TRBV11-2 with TRBJ1-2; 8 bases agree with TRBD1. Germline-derived CDR1 and CDR2 are SGHAT and FQNNGV. This CDR3 region has 12 residues. V was pared by 5 bases and J by 13 bases, with 9 bases of the junction left unmatched.

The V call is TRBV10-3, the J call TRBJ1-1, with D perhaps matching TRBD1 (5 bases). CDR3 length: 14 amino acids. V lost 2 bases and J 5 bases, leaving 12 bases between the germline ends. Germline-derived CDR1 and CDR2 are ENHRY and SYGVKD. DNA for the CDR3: TGTGCCATCAGTGAGCTGGGGGGGGGGACTGAAGCTTTCTTT. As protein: CAISELGGGTEAFF.

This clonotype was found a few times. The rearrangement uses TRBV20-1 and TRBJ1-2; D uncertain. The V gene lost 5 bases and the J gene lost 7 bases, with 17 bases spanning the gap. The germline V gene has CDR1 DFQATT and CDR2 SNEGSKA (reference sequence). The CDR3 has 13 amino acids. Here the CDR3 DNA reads TGCAGTGCTCAAAGTTCAGGAGGCGCTGGCTACACCTTC. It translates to CSAQSSGGAGYTF.

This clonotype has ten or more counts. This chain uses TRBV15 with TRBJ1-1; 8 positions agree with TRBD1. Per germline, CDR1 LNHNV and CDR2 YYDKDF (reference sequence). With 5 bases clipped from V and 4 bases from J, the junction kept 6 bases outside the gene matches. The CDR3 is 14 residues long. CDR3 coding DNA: TGTGCCACCAGCCCACGGACAGGGAGCACTGAAGCTTTCTTT. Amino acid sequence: CATSPRTGSTEAFF.

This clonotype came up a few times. CDR3 DNA: TGTGCCAGCAGCACTTCGGGACTACTGAATGAGCAGTTCTTC. It codes for CASSTSGLLNEQFF. The chain couples TRBV11-2 to TRBJ2-1, with TRBD2 matching 7 bases. The CDR3 has 14 amino acids. J gave up 7 bases and V 5 bases, and 8 bases lay outside the gene matches. Germline CDR1 SGHAT, CDR2 FQNNGV. Full variable domain (rest looked up from reference TRBV11-2 and TRBJ2-1): EAGVAQSPRYKIIEKRQSVAFWCNPISGHATLYWYQQILGQGPKLLIQFQNNGVVDDSQLPKDRFSAERLKGVDSTLKIQPAKLEDSAVYLCASSTSGLLNEQFFGPGTRLTVL.

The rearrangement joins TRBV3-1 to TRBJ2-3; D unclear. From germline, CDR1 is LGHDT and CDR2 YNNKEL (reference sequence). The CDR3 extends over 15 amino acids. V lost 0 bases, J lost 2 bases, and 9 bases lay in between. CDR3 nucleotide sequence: TGTGCCAGCAGCCAAGAACACGGATTCACAGATACGCAGTATTTT. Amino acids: CASSQEHGFTDTQYF.

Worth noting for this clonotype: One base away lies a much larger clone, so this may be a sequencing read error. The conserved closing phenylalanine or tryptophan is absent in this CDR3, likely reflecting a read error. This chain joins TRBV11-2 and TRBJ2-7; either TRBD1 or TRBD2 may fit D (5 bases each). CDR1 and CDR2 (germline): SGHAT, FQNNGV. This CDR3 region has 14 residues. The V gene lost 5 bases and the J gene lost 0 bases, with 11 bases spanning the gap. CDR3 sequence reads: CASSDSRGSYEQYS. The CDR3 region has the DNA TGTGCCAGCAGCGATTCGAGGGGCTCCTACGAGCAGTACTCC.

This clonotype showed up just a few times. The CDR3 DNA reads as TGTGCCAGCAGCTTATTAGGGTTCTCTAACACTGAAGCTTTCTTT. As protein: CASSLLGFSNTEAFF. The chain combines TRBV7-3 with TRBJ1-1; the D is unclear. The V gene's germline CDR1 is SGHTA and CDR2 FQGTGA. V gave up 2 bases and J gave up 2 bases, with 12 bases separating them. The CDR3 loop spans 15 amino acids. The variable domain in full, completed from reference TRBV7-3 and TRBJ1-1, reads GAGVSQTPSNKVTEKGKYVELRCDPISGHTALYWYRQSLGQGPEFLIYFQGTGAADDSGLPNDRFFAVRPEGSVSTLKIQRTERGDSAVYLCASSLLGFSNTEAFFGQGTRLTVV.

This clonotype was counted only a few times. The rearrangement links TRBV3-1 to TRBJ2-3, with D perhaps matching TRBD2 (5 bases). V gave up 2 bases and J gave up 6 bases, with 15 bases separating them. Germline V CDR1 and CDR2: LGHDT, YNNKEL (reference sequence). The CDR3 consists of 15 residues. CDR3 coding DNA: TGTGCCAGCAGCCAAACCCCGGGAAGGGCTGATACGCAGTATTTT. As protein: CASSQTPGRADTQYF.

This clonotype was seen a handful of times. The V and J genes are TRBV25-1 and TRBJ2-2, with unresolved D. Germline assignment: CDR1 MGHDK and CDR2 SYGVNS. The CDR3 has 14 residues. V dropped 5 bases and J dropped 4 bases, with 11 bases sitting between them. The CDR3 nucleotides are TGTGCCAGCAGTTTTCGCGGCGGCACCGGGGAGCTGTTTTTT. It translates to CASSFRGGTGELFF.

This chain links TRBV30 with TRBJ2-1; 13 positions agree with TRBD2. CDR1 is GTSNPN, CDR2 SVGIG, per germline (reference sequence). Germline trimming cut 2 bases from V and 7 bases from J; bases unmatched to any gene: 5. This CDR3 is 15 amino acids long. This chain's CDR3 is CAWSPGLAGRNEQFF. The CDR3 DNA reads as TGTGCCTGGAGTCCGGGACTAGCGGGAAGGAATGAGCAGTTCTTC.

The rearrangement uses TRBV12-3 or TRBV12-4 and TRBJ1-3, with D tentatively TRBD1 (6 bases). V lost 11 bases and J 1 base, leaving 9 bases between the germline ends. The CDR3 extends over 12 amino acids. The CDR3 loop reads CAAQGSGNTIYF. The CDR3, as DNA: TGTGCCGCACAGGGATCTGGAAACACCATATATTTT.

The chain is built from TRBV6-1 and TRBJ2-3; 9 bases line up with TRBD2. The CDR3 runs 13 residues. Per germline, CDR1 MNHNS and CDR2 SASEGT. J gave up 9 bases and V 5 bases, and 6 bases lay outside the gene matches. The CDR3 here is CASSFPTSGTQYF. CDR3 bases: TGTGCCAGCAGTTTCCCCACTAGCGGGACGCAGTATTTT.

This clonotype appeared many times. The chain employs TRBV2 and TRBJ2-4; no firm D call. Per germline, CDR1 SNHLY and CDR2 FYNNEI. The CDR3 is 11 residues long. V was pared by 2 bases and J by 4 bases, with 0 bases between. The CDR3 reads CASSEKNIQYF. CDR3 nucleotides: TGTGCCAGCAGTGAAAAAAACATTCAGTACTTC.

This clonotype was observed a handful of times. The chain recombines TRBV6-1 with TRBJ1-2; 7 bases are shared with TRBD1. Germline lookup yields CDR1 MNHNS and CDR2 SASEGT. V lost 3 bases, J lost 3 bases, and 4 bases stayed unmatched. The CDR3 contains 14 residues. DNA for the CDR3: TGTGCCAGCAGTGATTGGACAGGTGACTATGGCTACACCTTC. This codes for CASSDWTGDYGYTF.

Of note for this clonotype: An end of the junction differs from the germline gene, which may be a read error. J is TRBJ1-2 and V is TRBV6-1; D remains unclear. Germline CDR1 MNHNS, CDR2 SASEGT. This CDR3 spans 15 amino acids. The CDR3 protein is CASTLTPDYNYGYTF. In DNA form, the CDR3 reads TGTGCCAGCACCCTTACGCCAGACTATAACTATGGCTACACTTTC.

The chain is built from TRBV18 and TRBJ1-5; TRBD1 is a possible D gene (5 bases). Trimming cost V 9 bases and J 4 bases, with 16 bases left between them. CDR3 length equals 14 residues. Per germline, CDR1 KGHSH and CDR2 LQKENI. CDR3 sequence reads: CASTRSGGNQPQHF. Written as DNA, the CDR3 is TGTGCCAGTACCCGTAGCGGGGGAAATCAGCCCCAGCATTTT.

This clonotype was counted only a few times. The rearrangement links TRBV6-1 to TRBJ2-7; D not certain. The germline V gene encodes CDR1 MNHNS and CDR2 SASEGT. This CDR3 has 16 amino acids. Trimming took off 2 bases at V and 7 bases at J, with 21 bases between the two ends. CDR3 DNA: TGTGCCAGCAGTGAACTTCACGGCAGGACGATGGGAGAGCAGTACTTC. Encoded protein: CASSELHGRTMGEQYF.

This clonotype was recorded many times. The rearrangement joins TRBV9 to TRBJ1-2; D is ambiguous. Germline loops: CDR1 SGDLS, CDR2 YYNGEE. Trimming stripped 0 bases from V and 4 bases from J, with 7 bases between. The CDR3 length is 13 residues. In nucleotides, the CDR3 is TGTGCCAGCAGCGTAGATGGCAGCTATGGCTACACCTTC. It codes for CASSVDGSYGYTF.

In DNA form, the CDR3 reads TGTGCCAGCAGTTACTCATCGACAGGATCCTACAATGAGCAGTTCTTC. It yields the protein CASSYSSTGSYNEQFF. The chain recombines TRBV6-2 or TRBV6-3 with TRBJ2-1, with D possibly TRBD1 on 6 matching bases. The germline gives CDR1 MNHEY, CDR2 SVGEGT. The ends were cut back, 0 bases at V and 1 base at J, with 10 bases in the middle. This CDR3 has 16 residues.

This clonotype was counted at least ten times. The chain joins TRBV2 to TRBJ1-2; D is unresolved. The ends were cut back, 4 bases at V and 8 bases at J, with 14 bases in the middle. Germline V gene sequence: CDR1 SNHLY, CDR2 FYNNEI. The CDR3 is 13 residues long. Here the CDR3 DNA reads TGTGCCAGCAGTGCCAGTCCCGTCGGGGGCTACACCTTC. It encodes CASSASPVGGYTF.

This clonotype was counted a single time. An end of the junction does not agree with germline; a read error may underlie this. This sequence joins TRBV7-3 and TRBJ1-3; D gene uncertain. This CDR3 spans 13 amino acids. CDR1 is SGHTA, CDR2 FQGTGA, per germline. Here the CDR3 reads CASRGFFGNTMYF. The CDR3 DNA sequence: TGTGCCAGCAGGGGGTTTTTTGGAAACACCATGTATTTT. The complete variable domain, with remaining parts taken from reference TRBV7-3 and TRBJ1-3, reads GAGVSQTPSNKVTEKGKYVELRCDPISGHTALYWYRQSLGQGPEFLIYFQGTGAADDSGLPNDRFFAVRPEGSVSTLKIQRTERGDSAVYLCASRGFFGNTMYFGEGSWLTVV.

CDR3 residues: CSAPGAGGPRTDTQYF. CDR3 DNA sequence: TGCAGTGCTCCGGGGGCGGGAGGGCCTCGCACAGATACGCAGTATTTT. The J gene is TRBJ2-3, the V gene TRBV20-1; 9 bases are shared with TRBD2. Per germline, CDR1 DFQATT and CDR2 SNEGSKA (reference sequence). The CDR3 is 16 residues long. V gave up 5 bases and J gave up 1 base; unmatched junction bases: 10.

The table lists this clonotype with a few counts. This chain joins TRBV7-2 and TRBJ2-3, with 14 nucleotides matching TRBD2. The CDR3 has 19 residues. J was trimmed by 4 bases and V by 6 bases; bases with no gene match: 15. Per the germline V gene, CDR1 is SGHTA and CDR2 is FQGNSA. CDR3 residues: CASRSGTSGSNSGADTQYF. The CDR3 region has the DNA TGTGCCAGCAGGTCCGGGACTAGCGGGAGTAATTCCGGGGCAGATACGCAGTATTTT.